This T cell receptor (beta chain) was recorded in a study of blood T cells in healthy people across ages. This clonotype was observed a few times. The junction and the germline gene differ at one end; a read error may be behind it. Sample-barcoded 5' priming and a J-beta primer mix drove a second PCR of 7 to 11 cycles. Each CDR3 protein is one row after TCRdb ran MiXCR on the 5' RACE reads. Counted here are more than 900,000 distinct CDR3 sequences, around 25% occurring once; the ten biggest clones make up 0.75%. The CDR3 totals 13 residues. Germline V CDR1 and CDR2: SEHNR, FQNEAQ (reference sequence). The same data also went into a second study, on T cells of mothers and their children.

The sequence was collected from a girl aged 2 to 10 in good health. The chain recombines TRBV7-9 with TRBJ1-2; D call uncertain. Sequencing was carried out using blood. This CDR3 reads CASSSTSNYGYTF. Written as DNA, the CDR3 is TGTGCCAGTAGCTCAACTTCTAACTATGGCTACACCTTC.